A single sample gave rise to the 7 T cell receptor beta chains below, sequenced in a study of blood T cell repertoires in COVID-19 (dated by TCRdb to about 2020). To prepare the library, the immunoSEQ multiplex PCR assay was applied. TCRdb obtained this table from immuneACCESS and retained in-frame rearrangements with V and J assigned. These tables miss some clones; where compared with another copy, unresolved V genes account for less than half of the shortfall, and the remainder is unexplained. The table for this sample lists approximately 200,000 clones; around 87% of them were counted only once. The ten largest clones add up to around 2.3% of the sample. Sequences were obtained from PBMCs or T cells enriched from blood (not recorded which). The source of these receptors is a woman in her thirties who had recovered from COVID-19.

The chain recombines TRBV18 with TRBJ2-7; a possible D gene is TRBD1 (5 bases). Per the germline V gene, CDR1 is KGHSH and CDR2 is LQKENI. The CDR3 sequence is 12 residues long. V lost 2 bases and J lost 5, with 7 bases in between. CDR3 sequence: CASSPDRDEQYF. CDR3 DNA sequence: TGTGCCAGCTCACCAGACAGAGACGAGCAGTACTTC. Looking up the rest from reference TRBV18 and TRBJ2-7 gives the full variable domain: NAGVMQNPRHLVRRRGQEARLRCSPMKGHSHVYWYRQLPEEGLKFMVYLQKENIIDESGMPKERFSAEFPKEGPSILRIQQVVRGDSAAYFCASSPDRDEQYFGPGTRLTVT.

This clone came up once. The chain employs TRBV6-6 and TRBJ1-5, with D perhaps TRBD1 (6 bases). Germline V gene lookup returns CDR1 MNHNY and CDR2 SVGAGI (reference sequence). The CDR3 has 23 residues. V lost 6 bases and J lost 1, with 37 bases in between. As DNA, the CDR3 is TGTGCCAGCAGCTACAGACCTTGGACAGACGTTAACTTGGGTGCTAAAAGCAATCAGCCCCAGCATTTT. It translates to CASSYRPWTDVNLGAKSNQPQHF.

The chain joins TRBV12-3 or TRBV12-4 to TRBJ1-1; maybe TRBD1 (6 bases). This CDR3 comprises 13 residues. Between the trimmed V and J ends, which lost 10 bases and 2 bases, there was a span of 14 bases. CDR3 amino acids: CATKVTGNTEAFF. CDR3 nucleotide sequence: TGTGCCACCAAGGTGACAGGCAACACTGAAGCTTTCTTT.

The chain is built from TRBV11-2 and TRBJ1-6; 10 bases match TRBD1. The CDR3 loop spans 16 amino acids. Germline V lookup: CDR1 SGHAT, CDR2 FQNNGV. Trimming removed 5 bases from V and 7 bases from J; junction bases left unmatched: 8. For the CDR3, the DNA is TGTGCCAGCAGCCCCCACCGGGACAGGGGAAATTCACCCCTCCACTTT. Protein sequence: CASSPHRDRGNSPLHF.

This chain joins TRBV12-3 or TRBV12-4 and TRBJ2-2; 7 bases align to TRBD2. The CDR3 contains 13 residues. V lost 7 bases and J lost 6; bases outside the gene matches: 5. Written as DNA, the CDR3 is TGTGCCAGCACGGTGCGGGAGCCCGGGGAGCTGTTTTTT. This translates into CASTVREPGELFF.

The chain carries TRBV7-7 and TRBJ2-2; 11 nucleotides match TRBD2. Trimming removed 1 base from V and 3 bases from J; junction bases left unmatched: 7. Germline assignment: CDR1 SSHAT and CDR2 FNYEAQ (reference sequence). The CDR3 consists of 18 residues. The CDR3 is CASSLGLAGSRYTGELFF. Here the CDR3 DNA reads TGTGCCAGCAGCTTAGGACTAGCGGGGAGTCGGTACACCGGGGAGCTGTTTTTT.

The table lists this clone with a few counts. The gene calls are TRBV21-1 and TRBJ2-2; the table's D call, TRBD2, was not checked against the DNA. TRBV21-1 counts as a pseudogene. This CDR3 has 12 residues. In nucleotides, the CDR3 is TGTGCCAGCAGCAAAGTCGGGGGGGAGCTGTTTTTT. This encodes CASSKVGGELFF.